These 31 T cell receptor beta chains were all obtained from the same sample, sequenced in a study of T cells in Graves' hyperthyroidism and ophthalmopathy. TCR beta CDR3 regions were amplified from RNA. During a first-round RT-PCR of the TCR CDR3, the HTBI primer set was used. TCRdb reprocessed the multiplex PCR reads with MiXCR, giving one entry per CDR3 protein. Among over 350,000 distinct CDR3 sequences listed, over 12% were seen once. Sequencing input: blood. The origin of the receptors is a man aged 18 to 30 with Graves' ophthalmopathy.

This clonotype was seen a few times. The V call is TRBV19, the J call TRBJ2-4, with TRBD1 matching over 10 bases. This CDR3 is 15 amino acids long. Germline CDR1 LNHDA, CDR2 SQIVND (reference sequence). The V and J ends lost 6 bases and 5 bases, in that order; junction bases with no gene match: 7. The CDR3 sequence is CASRGEGQGENIQYF. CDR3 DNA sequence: TGTGCCAGTAGAGGGGAAGGACAGGGGGAAAACATTCAGTACTTC.

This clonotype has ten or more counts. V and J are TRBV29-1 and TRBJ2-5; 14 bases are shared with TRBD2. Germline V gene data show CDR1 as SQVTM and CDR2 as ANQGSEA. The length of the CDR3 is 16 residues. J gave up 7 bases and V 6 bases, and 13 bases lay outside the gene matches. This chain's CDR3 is CSVAGLAGEGTRTQYF. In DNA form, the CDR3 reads TGCAGCGTAGCGGGACTAGCGGGAGAGGGCACGCGGACCCAGTACTTC.

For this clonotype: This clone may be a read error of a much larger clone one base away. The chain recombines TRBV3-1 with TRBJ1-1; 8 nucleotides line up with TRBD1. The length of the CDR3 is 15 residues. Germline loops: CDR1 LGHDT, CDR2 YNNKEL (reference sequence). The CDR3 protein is CASNQDRTGRAEAFF. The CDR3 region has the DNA TGTGCCAGCAACCAAGATAGGACAGGGCGGGCCGAAGCTTTCTTT.

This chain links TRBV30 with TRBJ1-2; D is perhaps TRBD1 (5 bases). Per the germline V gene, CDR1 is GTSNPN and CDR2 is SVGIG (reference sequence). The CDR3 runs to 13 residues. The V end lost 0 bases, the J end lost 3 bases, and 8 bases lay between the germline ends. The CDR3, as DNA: TGTGCCTGGAGTGTAGTAGGGGACTATGGCTACACCTTC. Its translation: CAWSVVGDYGYTF.

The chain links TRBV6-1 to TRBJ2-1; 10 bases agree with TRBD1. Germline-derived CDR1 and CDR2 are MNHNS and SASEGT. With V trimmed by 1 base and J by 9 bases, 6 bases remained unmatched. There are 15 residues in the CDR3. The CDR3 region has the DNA TGTGCCAGCAGTGAAGAGACAGGGGGCTACGCTGAGCAGTTCTTC. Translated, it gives CASSEETGGYAEQFF.

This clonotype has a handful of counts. The CDR3 DNA follows: TGTGCCAGCAGCGAGGCCCCCGGGGGAGCGGGAGGTTTGGAGACCCAGTACTTC. It is translated as CASSEAPGGAGGLETQYF. The V gene is TRBV9, the J gene TRBJ2-5; 9 nucleotides agree with TRBD2. In germline, CDR1 is SGDLS, CDR2 YYNGEE. Trimming took 3 bases from V and 5 from J; bases not matched to a gene: 17. This CDR3 spans 18 amino acids.

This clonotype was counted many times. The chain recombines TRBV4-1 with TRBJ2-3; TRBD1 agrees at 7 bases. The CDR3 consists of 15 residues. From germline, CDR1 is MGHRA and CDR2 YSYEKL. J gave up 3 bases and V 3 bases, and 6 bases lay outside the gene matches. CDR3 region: CASSHWSGGTDTQYF. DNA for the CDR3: TGCGCCAGCAGCCATTGGTCAGGGGGAACAGATACGCAGTATTTT.

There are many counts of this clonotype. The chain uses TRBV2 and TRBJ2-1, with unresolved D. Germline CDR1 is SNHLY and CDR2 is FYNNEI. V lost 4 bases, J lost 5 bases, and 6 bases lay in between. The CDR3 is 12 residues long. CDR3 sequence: CASSGSNNEQFF. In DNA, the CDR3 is TGTGCCAGCAGTGGATCAAACAATGAGCAGTTCTTC. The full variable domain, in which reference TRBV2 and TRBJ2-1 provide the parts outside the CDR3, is EPEVTQTPSHQVTQMGQEVILRCVPISNHLYFYWYRQILGQKVEFLVSFYNNEISEKSEIFDDQFSVERPDGSNFTLKIRSTKLEDSAMYFCASSGSNNEQFFGPGTRLTVL.

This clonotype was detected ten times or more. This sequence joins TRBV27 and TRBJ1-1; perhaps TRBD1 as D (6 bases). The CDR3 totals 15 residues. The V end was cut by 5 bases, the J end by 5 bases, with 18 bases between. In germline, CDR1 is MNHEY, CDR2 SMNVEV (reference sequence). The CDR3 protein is CASSKTGGLGTEAFF. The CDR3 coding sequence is TGTGCCAGCAGTAAGACAGGAGGGCTGGGTACTGAAGCTTTCTTT.

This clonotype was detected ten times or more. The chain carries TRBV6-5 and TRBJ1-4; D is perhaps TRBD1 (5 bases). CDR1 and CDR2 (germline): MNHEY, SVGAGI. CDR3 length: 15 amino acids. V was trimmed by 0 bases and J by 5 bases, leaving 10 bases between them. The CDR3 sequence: CASSYSGPQNEKLFF. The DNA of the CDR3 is TGTGCCAGCAGTTACTCGGGGCCCCAGAATGAAAAACTGTTTTTT.

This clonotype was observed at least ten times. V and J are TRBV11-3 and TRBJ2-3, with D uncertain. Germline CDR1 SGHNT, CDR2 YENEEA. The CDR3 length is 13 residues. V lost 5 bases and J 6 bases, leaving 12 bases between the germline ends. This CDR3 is CASSPSTADTQYF. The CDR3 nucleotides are TGTGCCAGCAGCCCGTCTACCGCCGATACGCAGTATTTT.

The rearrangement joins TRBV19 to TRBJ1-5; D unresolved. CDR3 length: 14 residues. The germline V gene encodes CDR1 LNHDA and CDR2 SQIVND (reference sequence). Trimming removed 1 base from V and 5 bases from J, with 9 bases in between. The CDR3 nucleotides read TGTGCCAGTAGTATAGTTTACGAGGATCAGCCCCAGCATTTT. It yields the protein CASSIVYEDQPQHF.

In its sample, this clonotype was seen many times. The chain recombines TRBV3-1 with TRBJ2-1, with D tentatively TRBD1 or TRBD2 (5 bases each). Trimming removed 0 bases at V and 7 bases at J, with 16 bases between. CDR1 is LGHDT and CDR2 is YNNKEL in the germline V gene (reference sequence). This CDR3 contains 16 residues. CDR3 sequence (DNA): TGTGCCAGCAGCCAAGATGCCAGGGAGTATAATAATGAGCAGTTCTTC. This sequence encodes CASSQDAREYNNEQFF.

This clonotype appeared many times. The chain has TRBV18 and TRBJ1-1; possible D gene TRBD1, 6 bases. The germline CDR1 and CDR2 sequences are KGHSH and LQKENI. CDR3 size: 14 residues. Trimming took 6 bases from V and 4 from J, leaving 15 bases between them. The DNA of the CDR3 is TGTGCCAGCTCCTACAGGGCTGGGGGCACTGAAGCTTTCTTT. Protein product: CASSYRAGGTEAFF.

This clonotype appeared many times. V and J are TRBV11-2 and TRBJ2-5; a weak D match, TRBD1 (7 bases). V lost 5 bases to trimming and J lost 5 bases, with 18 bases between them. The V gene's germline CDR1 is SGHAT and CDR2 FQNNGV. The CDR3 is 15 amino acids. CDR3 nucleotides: TGTGCCAGCAGCCCAGTGGAGGGACAGCGGGAGACCCAGTACTTC. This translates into CASSPVEGQRETQYF. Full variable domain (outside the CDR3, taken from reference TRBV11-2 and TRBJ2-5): EAGVAQSPRYKIIEKRQSVAFWCNPISGHATLYWYQQILGQGPKLLIQFQNNGVVDDSQLPKDRFSAERLKGVDSTLKIQPAKLEDSAVYLCASSPVEGQRETQYFGPGTRLLVL.

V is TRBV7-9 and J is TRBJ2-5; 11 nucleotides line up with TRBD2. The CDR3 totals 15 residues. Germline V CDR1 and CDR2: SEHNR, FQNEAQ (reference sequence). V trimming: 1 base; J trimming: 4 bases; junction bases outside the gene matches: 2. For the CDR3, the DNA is TGTGCCAGCAGCTTAGTAGCGGGGGGGAGAGAGACCCAGTACTTC. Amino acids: CASSLVAGGRETQYF.

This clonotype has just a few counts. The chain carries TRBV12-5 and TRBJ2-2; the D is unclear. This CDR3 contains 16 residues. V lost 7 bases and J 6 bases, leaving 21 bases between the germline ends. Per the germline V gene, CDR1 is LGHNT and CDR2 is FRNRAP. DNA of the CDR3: TGTGCTAGTGCCCCCCCGGGCGGCCGCGCAGCCGGGGAGCTGTTTTTT. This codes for CASAPPGGRAAGELFF.

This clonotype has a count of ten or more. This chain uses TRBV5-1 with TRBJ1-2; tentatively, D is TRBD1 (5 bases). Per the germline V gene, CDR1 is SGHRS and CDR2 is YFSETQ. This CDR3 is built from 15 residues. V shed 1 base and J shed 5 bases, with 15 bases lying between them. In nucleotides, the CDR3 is TGCGCCAGCAGCTTGTTTCGGGGGGATGGATATGGCTACACCTTC. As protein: CASSLFRGDGYGYTF.

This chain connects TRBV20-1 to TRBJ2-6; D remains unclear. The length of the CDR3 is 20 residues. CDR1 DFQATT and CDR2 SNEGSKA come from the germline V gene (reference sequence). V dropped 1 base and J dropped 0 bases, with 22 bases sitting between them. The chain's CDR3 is CSARGAPGITTPSGANVLTF. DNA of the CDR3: TGCAGTGCTAGAGGAGCCCCCGGAATCACTACCCCCTCTGGGGCCAACGTCCTGACTTTC.

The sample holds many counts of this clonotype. The CDR3 loop is CASSHEVTPTYEQYF. CDR3 DNA: TGCGCCAGCAGCCACGAAGTGACACCGACCTACGAGCAGTACTTC. The chain joins TRBV4-1 to TRBJ2-7; D call uncertain. The CDR3 spans 15 residues. Germline values: CDR1 MGHRA, CDR2 YSYEKL. With 3 bases removed from V and 2 bases from J, the gap between germline ends came to 14 bases.

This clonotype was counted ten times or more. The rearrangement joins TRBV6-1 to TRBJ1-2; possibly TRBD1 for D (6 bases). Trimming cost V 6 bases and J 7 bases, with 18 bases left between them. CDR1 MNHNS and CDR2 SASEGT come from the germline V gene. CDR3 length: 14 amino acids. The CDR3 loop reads CASSTRGPISGYTF. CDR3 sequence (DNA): TGTGCCAGCAGCACCCGGGGGCCTATCTCTGGCTACACCTTC.

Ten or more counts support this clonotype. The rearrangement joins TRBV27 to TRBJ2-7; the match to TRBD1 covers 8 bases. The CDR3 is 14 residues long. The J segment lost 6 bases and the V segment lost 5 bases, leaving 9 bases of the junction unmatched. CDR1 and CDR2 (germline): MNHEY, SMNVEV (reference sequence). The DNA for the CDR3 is TGTGCCAGCAGTACGGGACAGGAGTTAGGCGAGCAGTACTTC. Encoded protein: CASSTGQELGEQYF.

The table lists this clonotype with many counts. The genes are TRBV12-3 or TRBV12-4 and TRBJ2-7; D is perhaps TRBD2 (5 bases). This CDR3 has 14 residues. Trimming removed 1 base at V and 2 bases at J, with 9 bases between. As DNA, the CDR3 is TGTGCCAGCAGTTTAGGGACTCGCCCCTACGAGCAGTACTTC. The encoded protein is CASSLGTRPYEQYF.

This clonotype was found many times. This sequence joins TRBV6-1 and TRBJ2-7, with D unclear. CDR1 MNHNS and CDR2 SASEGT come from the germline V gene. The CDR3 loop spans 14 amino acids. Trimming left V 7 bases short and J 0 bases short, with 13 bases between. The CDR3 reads CASTSGVSSYEQYF. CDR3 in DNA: TGTGCCAGCACCTCTGGCGTCAGCTCCTACGAGCAGTACTTC.

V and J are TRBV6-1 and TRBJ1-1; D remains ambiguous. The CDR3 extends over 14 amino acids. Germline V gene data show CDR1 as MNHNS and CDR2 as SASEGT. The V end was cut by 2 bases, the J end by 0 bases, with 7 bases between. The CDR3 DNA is TGTGCCAGCAGTGAACTGGGCTTGAACACTGAAGCTTTCTTT. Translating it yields CASSELGLNTEAFF.

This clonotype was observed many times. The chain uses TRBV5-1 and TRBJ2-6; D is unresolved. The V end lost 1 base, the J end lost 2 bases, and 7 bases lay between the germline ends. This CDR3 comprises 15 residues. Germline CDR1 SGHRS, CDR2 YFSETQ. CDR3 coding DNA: TGCGCCAGCAGCTTGAATGGCGCTGGGGCCAACGTCCTGACTTTC. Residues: CASSLNGAGANVLTF.

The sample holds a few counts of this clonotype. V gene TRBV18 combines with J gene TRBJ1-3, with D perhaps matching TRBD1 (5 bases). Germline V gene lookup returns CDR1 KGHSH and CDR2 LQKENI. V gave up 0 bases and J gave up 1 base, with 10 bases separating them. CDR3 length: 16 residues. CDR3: CASSPPWGTSGNTIYF. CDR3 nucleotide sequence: TGTGCCAGCTCACCACCATGGGGGACTTCTGGAAACACCATATATTTT.

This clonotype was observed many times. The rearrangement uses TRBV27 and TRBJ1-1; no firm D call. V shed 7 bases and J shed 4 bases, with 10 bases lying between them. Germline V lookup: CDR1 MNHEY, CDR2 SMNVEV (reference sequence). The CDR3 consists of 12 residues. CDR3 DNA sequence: TGTGCCAGCAAGGGAATGGGCACTGAAGCTTTCTTT. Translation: CASKGMGTEAFF.

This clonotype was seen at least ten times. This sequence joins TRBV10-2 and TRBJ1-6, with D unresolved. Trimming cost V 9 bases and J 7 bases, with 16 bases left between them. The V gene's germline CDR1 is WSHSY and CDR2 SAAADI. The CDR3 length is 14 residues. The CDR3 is CASSRDNPNSPLHF. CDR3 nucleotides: TGCGCCAGTTCAAGAGATAACCCAAATTCACCCCTCCACTTT.

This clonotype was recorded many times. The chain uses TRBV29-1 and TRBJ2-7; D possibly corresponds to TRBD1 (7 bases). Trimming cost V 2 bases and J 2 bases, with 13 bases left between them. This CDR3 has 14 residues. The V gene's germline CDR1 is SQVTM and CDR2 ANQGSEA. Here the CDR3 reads CSVERQGGTYEQYF. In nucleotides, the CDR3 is TGCAGCGTTGAAAGACAGGGAGGAACCTACGAGCAGTACTTC.

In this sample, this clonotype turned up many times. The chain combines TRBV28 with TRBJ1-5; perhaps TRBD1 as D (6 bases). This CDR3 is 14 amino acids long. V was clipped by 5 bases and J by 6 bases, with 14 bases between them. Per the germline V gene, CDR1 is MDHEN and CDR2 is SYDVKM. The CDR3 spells CASSEQGSRQPQHF. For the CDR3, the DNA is TGTGCCAGCAGTGAACAGGGATCTCGTCAGCCCCAGCATTTT.